The entry that follows covers one T cell receptor beta chain sequence. Its antigen is currently unknown. Assay used: immunoSEQ multiplex PCR; TCRdb lists only in-frame clones, some missing. This sample carries 100,000 to 120,000 clones, over 85% of them seen once, and the ten largest clones take 0.27%. The data originate from a study of OX40 agonist ivuxolimab in advanced cancers. Across the study: An anti-OX40 (CD134) antibody with agonistic activity, ivuxolimab, was administered to patients. Patients receiving dose escalation had hepatocellular carcinoma, melanoma, renal cell or head and neck cancer. A mean age of about 59 years, range about 20 to 85, was recorded, and approximately 85% were male. The study, taken as a whole, reports: Within 6 weeks, CD4+ and CD8+ blood T cells expanded clonally at 0.1 to 3.0 mg/kg.

Sequencing used CD4+ or CD8+ T cells sorted from blood, obtained in a trial of the OX40 agonist ivuxolimab. This clonotype was sampled from an adult with an advanced solid tumor such as melanoma, head and neck, liver or kidney cancer.

The CDR3 region is CSGVGMDTGELFF. CDR3 bases: TGCAGCGGGGTAGGCATGGACACCGGGGAGCTGTTTTTT. The rearrangement links TRBV29-1 to TRBJ2-2, with unresolved D. V was clipped by 7 bases and J by 3 bases, with 12 bases between them. This CDR3 comprises 13 residues. The V gene's germline CDR1 is SQVTM and CDR2 ANQGSEA.